This T cell receptor (beta chain) was identified during a study of T cell repertoires in cytomegalovirus infection. About the research overall: As its CMV epitopes, the study selected recently identified HLA-C-restricted and well-studied HLA-B-restricted targets. It was the public TCR beta signatures that indicated both CMV infection and matching HLA type. Study results and caveats: CMV-specific HLA-C-restricted TCR beta clonotypes dominated the ex vivo response.

A single record per CDR3 protein comes from TCRdb applying MiXCR to the reads. The sample has about 160,000 distinct CDR3 sequences; approximately 21% are singletons. In this sample, this clonotype turned up a few times. The antigen is unknown. The CDR3 runs to 12 residues. Trimming cost V 8 bases and J 6 bases, with 11 bases left between them. The clonotype was recovered from a human donor in good health (CMV status not recorded). Some clones in this sample may be carry-over from other donors' samples. The sample here was CD8+ T cells from cultured PBMCs, taken from culture after CMV antigen stimulation. The V gene is TRBV12-3 or TRBV12-4, the J gene TRBJ2-1; no definite D call. DNA of the CDR3: TGTGCCAGCTGTACGGAGAGCAATGAGCAGTTCTTC. This encodes CASCTESNEQFF.